The present T cell receptor beta chain was sequenced within a study of CD8+ T cells in alopecia areata. Across the study: Tofacitinib continued for 6 to 18 months and was then withheld for 6 months.

Documented treatment: oral pan-JAK inhibitor, 5-10 mg twice daily. A FACSAria was used to sort CD4+ and CD8+ T cells. These cells came from PBMCs. Following extraction, RNA underwent reverse transcription to cDNA, which served as the sequencing template. This table comes from immunoSEQ multiplex PCR, and its TCRdb copy is limited to in-frame clones, with some not included. The sample contains about 100,000 clones, 44% of which appear only once. CDR1 and CDR2 (germline): MGHRA, YSYEKL. CDR3 length: 13 amino acids. Between the trimmed V and J ends, which lost 1 base and 2 bases, there was a span of 6 bases. For this clone: Its specificity is unknown.

Points from the study as a whole: The study found TCR sharing across patients less clear than in mice, possibly for HLA reasons. Under tofacitinib, numerous expanded lesional clonotypes remained detectable in scalp and blood.

Material: CD8+ T cells sorted from blood, obtained at week 24, from a patient treated with tofacitinib. The receptor was derived from a human donor with alopecia areata. This chain joins TRBV4-1 and TRBJ2-7; D remains unclear. The CDR3 loop reads CASSQGEAYEQYF. The CDR3 bases are TGCGCCAGCAGCCAAGGCGAGGCCTACGAGCAGTACTTC.